Following are 6 T cell receptor beta chains from one sample sequenced in a study of blood T cell repertoires in COVID-19. Sequencing used immunoSEQ multiplex PCR; TCRdb keeps in-frame clones, though not all of them. The repertoire includes about 500,000 clones, approximately 89% of them detected once, and around 0.9% sits in the top ten. The sequenced material came from peripheral blood. These receptors originate from a man younger than 30 with COVID-19, enrolled during active disease.

The V call is TRBV6-6, the J call TRBJ1-5; no definite D call. The CDR3 runs 14 residues. CDR1 and CDR2 from the germline V gene are MNHNY and SVGAGI (reference sequence). V lost 6 bases and J lost 3, with 12 bases in between. In DNA, the CDR3 is TGTGCCAGCAGACTAGGACGGAACAATCAGCCCCAGCATTTT. Protein: CASRLGRNNQPQHF.

The J gene is TRBJ1-5, the V gene TRBV7-9; TRBD1 is a possible D gene (5 bases). Per germline, CDR1 SEHNR and CDR2 FQNEAQ (reference sequence). This CDR3 is built from 13 residues. Trimming cost V 4 bases and J 5 bases, with 9 bases left between them. This CDR3 reads CASSYDRDQPQHF. The CDR3 DNA is TGTGCCAGCAGCTATGACAGAGATCAGCCCCAGCATTTT.

The V gene is TRBV5-1, the J gene TRBJ2-7, with D maybe TRBD1 (6 bases). CDR1 SGHRS and CDR2 YFSETQ come from the germline V gene. The CDR3 runs to 16 residues. The V end lost 4 bases, the J end lost 5 bases, and 22 bases lay between the germline ends. As DNA, the CDR3 is TGCGCCAGCAGCCAAGTAACCGGGACAATGCGCCACGAGCAGTACTTC. It specifies CASSQVTGTMRHEQYF.

The chain joins TRBV3-1 (or the pseudogene TRBV3-2) to TRBJ1-1; possibly TRBD1 for D (5 bases). The CDR3 length is 15 residues. V shed 0 bases and J shed 1 base, with 9 bases lying between them. The germline CDR1 and CDR2 sequences are LGHDT and YNNKEL (reference sequence). This chain's CDR3 is CASSQDSRANTEAFF. In DNA, the CDR3 is TGTGCCAGCAGCCAAGATTCCAGGGCGAACACTGAAGCTTTCTTT.

The chain joins TRBV7-7 to TRBJ2-6; 10 nucleotides agree with TRBD2. There are 18 residues in the CDR3. V trimming: 5 bases; J trimming: 3 bases; junction bases outside the gene matches: 10. Germline loops: CDR1 SSHAT, CDR2 FNYEAQ (reference sequence). The CDR3 reads CASSPGASGGGGANVLTF. The CDR3 DNA follows: TGTGCCAGCAGCCCAGGGGCTAGCGGGGGTGGTGGGGCCAACGTCCTGACTTTC.

The J gene is TRBJ2-6, the V gene TRBV5-1, with 7 bases aligning to TRBD1. CDR1 and CDR2 from the germline V gene are SGHRS and YFSETQ. CDR3 length equals 17 residues. With V trimmed by 4 bases and J by 0 bases, 7 bases remained unmatched. The CDR3 reads CASSPTGIRSGANVLTF. The CDR3 DNA reads TGCGCCAGCAGCCCGACAGGGATCCGCTCTGGGGCCAACGTCCTGACTTTC.